The 19 T cell receptor beta chains reported below all come from one sample, sequenced in a study of T-cell reconstitution after alpha-beta-depleted transplantation in children (dated by TCRdb to 2016 to 2017). Library prep was done by PCR. The sample was run on an Illumina HiSeq 2500. TCR library preparation used molecular barcoding, with unique molecular identifiers applied to normalize quantification of the TCRbeta repertoire. TCRdb ran its own pipeline on the public reads, namely fastp trimming at Q25 and MiXCR clone calling, and kept in-frame beta chains. Records with the same CDR3 protein are collapsed into one entry carrying the most frequent genes and DNA. This sample lists a few hundred thousand distinct CDR3 sequences; roughly 15% were detected once. Jointly, the top ten make up roughly 29% of the sample. The treatment or condition label corresponds to: allogeneic hematopoietic cell transplantation with graft depleted of TCRalphabeta T cells and CD19 B cells.

Source: PBMCs, mostly from graft donor cells, taken 360 days after TCRalphabeta/CD19-depleted stem cell transplant. These receptors originate from a boy under three years old who had a stem cell transplant for Wiskott-Aldrich syndrome, so the T cells may come from the graft donor.

J is TRBJ2-1 and V is TRBV7-2, with 9 nucleotides matching TRBD2. The CDR3 loop spans 15 amino acids. Germline trimming cut 3 bases from V and 4 bases from J; bases unmatched to any gene: 4. The V gene's germline CDR1 is SGHTA and CDR2 FQGNSA. Written as DNA, the CDR3 is TGTGCCAGCAGCTTTGGGCGGGAGGGATACAATGAGCAGTTCTTC. Protein product: CASSFGREGYNEQFF.

This rearrangement joins TRBV7-6 to TRBJ2-5; D is ambiguous. The CDR3 contains 13 residues. Germline assignment: CDR1 SGHVS and CDR2 FNYEAQ. The germline V and J ends were trimmed by 5 bases and 7 bases, with 14 bases remaining between them. DNA for the CDR3: TGTGCCAGCAGCCAATACGTCGGTGGGACCCAGTACTTC. This translates into CASSQYVGGTQYF.

The gene calls are TRBV6-1 and TRBJ2-3; perhaps TRBD2 as D (5 bases). Per germline, CDR1 MNHNS and CDR2 SASEGT. The CDR3 sequence is 15 residues long. Trimming stripped 6 bases from V and 0 bases from J, with 13 bases between. CDR3 coding DNA: TGTGCCAGCAGGCGGAGGTTCTCTAGCACAGATACGCAGTATTTT. This codes for CASRRRFSSTDTQYF.

This clonotype was observed a handful of times. This chain links TRBV24-1 with TRBJ2-1, with a tentative D call TRBD2 (6 bases). Trimming removed 3 bases from V and 5 bases from J, with 13 bases in between. The V gene's germline CDR1 is KGHDR and CDR2 SFDVKD. CDR3 length: 15 residues. The CDR3 nucleotides are TGTGCCACCAGTGATGGGGGGAAAGGAAACAATGAGCAGTTCTTC. Protein sequence: CATSDGGKGNNEQFF.

The chain is built from TRBV7-2 and TRBJ2-3, with TRBD2 matching over 11 bases. The CDR3 consists of 16 residues. V shed 5 bases, J shed 1 base, and the junction held 5 bases outside the gene matches. The germline V gene encodes CDR1 SGHTA and CDR2 FQGNSA. The CDR3 loop is CASSTLLAGGTDTQYF. Here the CDR3 DNA reads TGTGCCAGCAGCACCTTACTAGCGGGGGGCACAGATACGCAGTATTTT.

V is TRBV7-1 and J is TRBJ2-3; 10 bases are shared with TRBD2. TRBV7-1 is identified as an open reading frame with a role that is uncertain. The CDR3 totals 19 residues. The junction had 14 bases not matched to a gene; V was cut back by 3 bases and J by 2 bases. CDR3 loop: CASSSLMGFLAGVTDTQYF. The CDR3 region has the DNA TGTGCCAGCAGCTCCCTTATGGGCTTCCTAGCGGGGGTCACAGATACGCAGTATTTT.

This clonotype has more than one count but fewer than ten. The chain links TRBV5-1 to TRBJ1-1; a possible D gene is TRBD1 (6 bases). This CDR3 is 16 amino acids long. V was clipped by 4 bases and J by 0 bases, with 16 bases between them. Looked up from germline, CDR1 is SGHRS and CDR2 is YFSETQ. CDR3 nucleotides: TGCGCCAGCAGCCCCCTTGGGGGCTCTCTGAACACTGAAGCTTTCTTT. It translates to CASSPLGGSLNTEAFF.

With respect to this clonotype: A read error may produce the germline difference seen at one junction end. The chain couples TRBV2 to TRBJ2-6; D not certain. In germline, CDR1 is SNHLY, CDR2 FYNNEI. The CDR3 has 18 amino acids. DNA for the CDR3: TGTGCCATCAGTGCCCGGGTACAAGCCTATTCTGGGGCCAACGTCCTGACTTTC. It specifies CAISARVQAYSGANVLTF.

Only a few counts were recorded for this clonotype. The chain is built from TRBV7-8 and TRBJ2-7; D is undetermined. The germline V gene has CDR1 SGHVS and CDR2 FQNEAQ. The CDR3 covers 15 residues. Trimming left V 1 base short and J 1 base short, with 11 bases between. Here the CDR3 reads CASSLGPGISYEQYF. For the CDR3, the DNA is TGTGCCAGCAGCTTAGGGCCAGGAATATCCTACGAGCAGTACTTC.

This clonotype was seen ten or more times. The chain couples TRBV7-2 to TRBJ1-6, with 8 nucleotides matching TRBD1. The CDR3 totals 15 residues. The junction had 9 bases not matched to a gene; V was cut back by 4 bases and J by 10 bases. Germline CDR1 SGHTA, CDR2 FQGNSA. The CDR3 nucleotides read TGTGCCAGCAGCTACCTCGGACAGGGTGCCTCACCCCTCCACTTT. Translating it yields CASSYLGQGASPLHF.

The sample holds a few counts of this clonotype. V usage is TRBV12-3 or TRBV12-4 and J usage is TRBJ1-1; 7 positions match TRBD1. This CDR3 has 13 amino acids. With 3 bases clipped from V and 3 bases from J, the junction kept 1 base outside the gene matches. The CDR3 region has the DNA TGTGCCAGCAGTTTTCAGGGGGACACTGAAGCTTTCTTT. This sequence encodes CASSFQGDTEAFF.

The table lists this clonotype with a few counts. This chain connects TRBV7-9 to TRBJ2-3; 11 bases line up with TRBD2. The CDR3 length is 16 residues. CDR1 is SEHNR, CDR2 FQNEAQ, per germline (reference sequence). V lost 7 bases and J lost 4; bases outside the gene matches: 10. The CDR3 sequence: CASNPLLAGEADTQYF. In DNA form, the CDR3 reads TGTGCCAGCAACCCCTTACTAGCGGGAGAAGCAGATACGCAGTATTTT.

The chain recombines TRBV5-1 with TRBJ2-1, with TRBD2 identical over 12 bases. Germline V gene sequence: CDR1 SGHRS, CDR2 YFSETQ. CDR3 length: 14 amino acids. Trimming cost V 4 bases and J 7 bases; bases outside gene matches: 3. CDR3 residues: CASSRGLAGNEQFF. The CDR3 bases are TGCGCCAGCAGCCGCGGACTAGCGGGGAATGAGCAGTTCTTC.

In its sample, this clonotype was seen a few times. V gene TRBV7-2 combines with J gene TRBJ2-2; 9 nucleotides align to TRBD2. CDR3 length: 15 residues. From germline, CDR1 is SGHTA and CDR2 FQGNSA. V was pared by 2 bases and J by 6 bases, with 4 bases of the junction left unmatched. This chain's CDR3 is CASSLLRGGPGELFF. The CDR3 nucleotides are TGTGCCAGCAGCTTACTGCGGGGGGGCCCCGGGGAGCTGTTTTTT.

The sample holds a few counts of this clonotype. V is TRBV7-8 and J is TRBJ2-1, with no clear D. V gave up 2 bases and J gave up 4 bases, with 15 bases separating them. This CDR3 comprises 16 residues. Germline V gene sequence: CDR1 SGHVS, CDR2 FQNEAQ. DNA of the CDR3: TGTGCCAGCAGCTTAAGTAACCCGCCTGGGTACAATGAGCAGTTCTTC. Its protein product is CASSLSNPPGYNEQFF.

This clonotype was counted only a few times. The J gene is TRBJ2-3, the V gene TRBV6-1; 11 bases agree with TRBD1. The CDR3 runs to 14 residues. The trim removed 8 bases at V and 6 bases at J, leaving 7 bases unmatched. CDR1 MNHNS and CDR2 SASEGT come from the germline V gene. DNA for the CDR3: TGTGCCAGCCTTGGGACAGGGGGTAGGGATACGCAGTATTTT. This gives the protein CASLGTGGRDTQYF.

This clonotype has just a few counts. V is TRBV5-1 and J is TRBJ2-3; TRBD1 matches 9 bases. CDR3 size: 15 residues. Germline V gives CDR1 SGHRS, CDR2 YFSETQ. The junction had 8 bases not matched to a gene; V was cut back by 5 bases and J by 4 bases. CDR3 nucleotide sequence: TGCGCCAGCAGACCCGGGACAGGGATACCAGATACGCAGTATTTT. It encodes CASRPGTGIPDTQYF. Complete variable domain (other parts from reference TRBV5-1 and TRBJ2-3): KAGVTQTPRYLIKTRGQQVTLSCSPISGHRSVSWYQQTPGQGLQFLFEYFSETQRNKGNFPGRFSGRQFSNSRSEMNVSTLELGDSALYLCASRPGTGIPDTQYFGPGTRLTVL.

This clonotype has just a few counts. The rearrangement joins TRBV20-1 to TRBJ2-7, with D possibly TRBD1 on 5 matching bases. This CDR3 comprises 13 residues. Germline V gives CDR1 DFQATT, CDR2 SNEGSKA (reference sequence). V lost 0 bases and J 5 bases, leaving 11 bases between the germline ends. Here the CDR3 reads CSARDMDMNEQYF. As DNA, the CDR3 is TGCAGTGCTAGAGATATGGACATGAACGAGCAGTACTTC.

The genes are TRBV6-5 and TRBJ2-7, with TRBD1 identical over 7 bases. Germline V gene lookup returns CDR1 MNHEY and CDR2 SVGAGI. CDR3 length: 15 amino acids. With 4 bases clipped from V and 3 bases from J, the junction kept 9 bases outside the gene matches. The CDR3 spells CASSSGQPNLYEQYF. In nucleotides, the CDR3 is TGTGCCAGCAGTTCGGGACAGCCAAACCTCTACGAGCAGTACTTC.